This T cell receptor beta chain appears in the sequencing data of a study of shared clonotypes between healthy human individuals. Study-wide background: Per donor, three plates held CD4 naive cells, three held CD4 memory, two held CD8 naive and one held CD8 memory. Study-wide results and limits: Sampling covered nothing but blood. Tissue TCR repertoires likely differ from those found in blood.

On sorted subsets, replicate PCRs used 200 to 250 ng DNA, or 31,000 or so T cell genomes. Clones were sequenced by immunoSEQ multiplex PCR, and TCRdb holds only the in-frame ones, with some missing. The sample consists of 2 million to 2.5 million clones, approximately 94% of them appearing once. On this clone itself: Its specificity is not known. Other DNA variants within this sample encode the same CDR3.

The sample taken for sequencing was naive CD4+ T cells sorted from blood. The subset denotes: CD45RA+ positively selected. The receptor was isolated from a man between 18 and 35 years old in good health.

The CDR3 region is CAWSRGPTQYF. The CDR3 region has the DNA TGTGCCTGGAGTCGTGGACCCACCCAGTACTTC. The chain recombines TRBV30 with TRBJ2-5; D unresolved. The CDR3 is 11 amino acids. With 2 bases removed from V and 8 bases from J, the gap between germline ends came to 9 bases. Germline CDR1 reads GTSNPN; CDR2 reads SVGIG (reference sequence).